This passage covers 27 T cell receptor beta chains from one sample sequenced in a study of cytomegalovirus exposure and HLA in healthy donors. The PCR made use of 60 Vbeta and 13 Jbeta primers. TCRdb's table, derived via immunoSEQ multiplex PCR, lists solely in-frame clones and lacks some. Counted here are about 130,000 clones, approximately 78% occurring once; the ten biggest clones make up over 1.2%. Input material: PBMCs. These receptors all come from a female donor in good health and CMV-seronegative.

The J gene is TRBJ2-7, the V gene TRBV28; TRBD2 matches at 7 bases. The V gene end was trimmed by 8 bases and the J gene end by 2 bases; junction bases not matched to a gene: 0. The germline gives CDR1 MDHEN, CDR2 SYDVKM. This CDR3 has 11 residues. CDR3 amino acids: CASGLAYEQYF. CDR3 DNA: TGTGCCAGCGGACTAGCCTACGAGCAGTACTTC.

This rearrangement joins TRBV5-3 to TRBJ2-7, with D possibly matching TRBD1 (7 bases). TRBV5-3 is an ORF, with its function uncertain. V was trimmed by 3 bases and J by 2 bases, leaving 18 bases between them. There are 16 residues in the CDR3. The CDR3 loop reads CARSWGATGAPYEQYF. DNA of the CDR3: TGTGCCAGAAGCTGGGGGGCAACAGGGGCTCCCTACGAGCAGTACTTC.

J is TRBJ1-1 and V is TRBV29-1, with D tentatively TRBD1 (5 bases). The CDR3 totals 11 residues. With 6 bases removed from V and 5 bases from J, the gap between germline ends came to 10 bases. CDR1 and CDR2 from the germline V gene are SQVTM and ANQGSEA. CDR3 bases: TGCAGCGTGGTCAGGGCAACTGAAGCTTTCTTT. Residues: CSVVRATEAFF. Looking up the rest from reference TRBV29-1 and TRBJ1-1 gives the full variable domain: SAVISQKPSRDICQRGTSLTIQCQVDSQVTMMFWYRQQPGQSLTLIATANQGSEATYESGFVIDKFPISRPNLTFSTLTVSNMSPEDSSIYLCSVVRATEAFFGQGTRLTVV.

For this clone: Different DNA sequences within this sample yield the same CDR3. J is TRBJ2-7 and V is TRBV7-3, with 11 bases fitting TRBD1. This CDR3 is built from 14 residues. Germline CDR1 reads SGHTA; CDR2 reads FQGTGA. Trimming removed 3 bases from V and 2 bases from J; junction bases left unmatched: 0. As DNA, the CDR3 is TGTGCCAGCAGCTTGGGACAGGGGGCCTACGAGCAGTACTTC. Its translation is CASSLGQGAYEQYF. Based on the CDR3 plus reference TRBV7-3 and TRBJ2-7, the full variable domain is GAGVSQTPSNKVTEKGKYVELRCDPISGHTALYWYRQSLGQGPEFLIYFQGTGAADDSGLPNDRFFAVRPEGSVSTLKIQRTERGDSAVYLCASSLGQGAYEQYFGPGTRLTVT.

This chain connects TRBV10-2 to TRBJ1-1; 10 positions agree with TRBD1. Germline V lookup: CDR1 WSHSY, CDR2 SAAADI. Trimming took 7 bases from V and 0 from J; bases not matched to a gene: 2. The CDR3 is 14 amino acids. CDR3 nucleotides: TGCGCCAGCACGGGGACAGGGGTGAACACTGAAGCTTTCTTT. Translation: CASTGTGVNTEAFF.

This rearrangement joins TRBV9 to TRBJ2-7; 7 nucleotides match TRBD1. V lost 0 bases and J lost 0; bases outside the gene matches: 6. CDR3 size: 16 residues. Germline loops: CDR1 SGDLS, CDR2 YYNGEE. Written as DNA, the CDR3 is TGTGCCAGCAGCGTAGCCCGGGACAGTATCTCCTACGAGCAGTACTTC. This sequence encodes CASSVARDSISYEQYF.

The chain is built from TRBV20-1 and TRBJ1-1, with D unclear. Germline loops: CDR1 DFQATT, CDR2 SNEGSKA (reference sequence). The CDR3 sequence is 10 residues long. Trimming took 5 bases from V and 6 from J, leaving 7 bases between them. CDR3 in amino acids: CSAAKAEAFF. CDR3 nucleotides: TGCAGTGCTGCTAAAGCTGAAGCTTTCTTT.

In its sample, this clone was seen a few times. This chain links TRBV13 with TRBJ1-1; 8 nucleotides agree with TRBD1. The CDR3 sequence is 14 residues long. The trim removed 9 bases at V and 4 bases at J, leaving 10 bases unmatched. Germline CDR1 and CDR2: PRHDT and FYEKMQ (reference sequence). CDR3 in amino acids: CASRPTGAVTEAFF. The DNA of the CDR3 is TGTGCCAGTCGACCGACAGGGGCAGTCACTGAAGCTTTCTTT.

V usage is TRBV28 and J usage is TRBJ2-1, with a weak D call TRBD1 (6 bases). Trimming pared 6 bases from V and 5 bases from J, leaving 29 bases between. The CDR3 sequence is 19 residues long. Germline-derived CDR1 and CDR2 are MDHEN and SYDVKM. This chain's CDR3 is CASRSRVAIRKGEDNEQFF. The DNA for the CDR3 is TGTGCCAGCAGGAGTCGAGTAGCGATCCGGAAGGGGGAAGACAATGAGCAGTTCTTC.

This chain links TRBV21-1 with TRBJ2-7; TRBD1 was called by the table and not checked on the DNA. TRBV21-1 is a documented pseudogene. The CDR3 sequence is 13 residues long. The CDR3, as DNA: TGTGCCAGCAGCCAAACAGGGAAGGGCGAGCAGTACTTC. Amino acids: CASSQTGKGEQYF.

This chain uses TRBV11-2 with TRBJ2-5; D not certain. CDR1 is SGHAT and CDR2 is FQNNGV in the germline V gene. The CDR3 consists of 16 residues. Trimming left V 5 bases short and J 1 base short, with 17 bases between. The CDR3 protein is CASSARLSRVQETQYF. CDR3 coding DNA: TGTGCCAGCAGCGCACGTCTCTCACGCGTCCAAGAGACCCAGTACTTC.

The chain carries TRBV2 and TRBJ2-7; D unclear. Germline V lookup: CDR1 SNHLY, CDR2 FYNNEI. This CDR3 contains 15 residues. Between the trimmed V and J ends, which lost 7 bases and 5 bases, there was a span of 21 bases. CDR3 region: CASIPSRGSIHEQYF. The CDR3 nucleotides read TGTGCCAGCATCCCGTCCAGAGGCTCGATCCACGAGCAGTACTTC. The variable domain in full, with the rest retrieved from reference TRBV2 and TRBJ2-7, is EPEVTQTPSHQVTQMGQEVILRCVPISNHLYFYWYRQILGQKVEFLVSFYNNEISEKSEIFDDQFSVERPDGSNFTLKIRSTKLEDSAMYFCASIPSRGSIHEQYFGPGTRLTVT.

V is TRBV10-3 and J is TRBJ1-1; 8 nucleotides agree with TRBD1. Germline CDR1 ENHRY, CDR2 SYGVKD. This CDR3 is 13 amino acids long. Trimming removed 10 bases from V and 1 base from J; junction bases left unmatched: 5. The CDR3 DNA reads TGTGCCAGCGACAGGGGAGGGAACACTGAAGCTTTCTTT. Translating it yields CASDRGGNTEAFF.

This clone was observed a few times. CDR3 amino acids: CASSLGVTRTSYEQYF. Here the CDR3 DNA reads TGTGCCAGCAGCTTAGGGGTGACTAGGACATCCTACGAGCAGTACTTC. The genes are TRBV11-2 and TRBJ2-7; TRBD2 might be the D (6 bases). The germline gives CDR1 SGHAT, CDR2 FQNNGV. Trimming removed 1 base from V and 1 base from J, with 14 bases in between. The CDR3 covers 16 residues.

The chain joins TRBV4-3 to TRBJ2-5; 9 nucleotides line up with TRBD1. This CDR3 has 13 amino acids. V shed 3 bases and J 5 bases; nucleotides not matched to a gene: 1. The V gene's germline CDR1 is LGHNA and CDR2 YSLEER. This chain's CDR3 is CASSQGTGETQYF. CDR3 nucleotide sequence: TGCGCCAGCAGCCAGGGGACAGGGGAGACCCAGTACTTC.

The chain is built from TRBV27 and TRBJ1-2; 7 bases agree with TRBD1. Looked up from germline, CDR1 is MNHEY and CDR2 is SMNVEV (reference sequence). This CDR3 region has 15 residues. V shed 6 bases, J shed 0 bases, and the junction held 7 bases outside the gene matches. In DNA, the CDR3 is TGTGCCAGCAGGATAGGGGACAGCCCTAACTATGGCTACACCTTC. Amino acids: CASRIGDSPNYGYTF.

This clone was counted a few times. The rearrangement links TRBV28 to TRBJ2-7; D might be TRBD2 (6 bases). Trimming removed 6 bases at V and 7 bases at J, with 16 bases between. Per germline, CDR1 MDHEN and CDR2 SYDVKM. The CDR3 runs to 13 residues. In nucleotides, the CDR3 is TGTGCCAGCAGGACGTGGGACGGGGGAGAGCAGTACTTC. Its protein product is CASRTWDGGEQYF. Based on the CDR3 plus reference TRBV28 and TRBJ2-7, the full variable domain is DVKVTQSSRYLVKRTGEKVFLECVQDMDHENMFWYRQDPGLGLRLIYFSYDVKMKEKGDIPEGYSVSREKKERFSLILESASTNQTSMYLCASRTWDGGEQYFGPGTRLTVT.

The V and J genes are TRBV9 and TRBJ2-7; TRBD2 aligns across 7 bases. V was clipped by 0 bases and J by 3 bases; unmatched bases: 6. CDR3 size: 15 residues. The germline V gene has CDR1 SGDLS and CDR2 YYNGEE. This chain's CDR3 is CASSVGAGDRYEQYF. Here the CDR3 DNA reads TGTGCCAGCAGCGTAGGTGCGGGAGACCGCTACGAGCAGTACTTC.

The rearrangement uses TRBV7-2 and TRBJ2-1; D not resolved. The V end was cut by 1 base, the J end by 6 bases, with 16 bases between. The CDR3 covers 16 residues. CDR1 and CDR2 (germline): SGHTA, FQGNSA. For the CDR3, the DNA is TGTGCCAGCAGCTTAGGATGGGCAGGCCCAGGCAATGAGCAGTTCTTC. Translating gives CASSLGWAGPGNEQFF.

V and J are TRBV6-1 and TRBJ2-7, with 9 bases aligning to TRBD2. CDR1 is MNHNS and CDR2 is SASEGT in the germline V gene. V lost 4 bases to trimming and J lost 5 bases; unmatched junction nucleotides: 6. This CDR3 comprises 14 residues. The CDR3 bases are TGTGCCAGCAGTGTAGCGGGAGAGGGGGACGAGCAGTACTTC. It encodes CASSVAGEGDEQYF.

This chain joins TRBV21-1 and TRBJ2-7; whether TRBD1, the table's D call, matches the DNA was not checked. TRBV21-1 is a pseudogene. The CDR3 contains 15 residues. This CDR3 is CASSVRQGAHYEQYF. The CDR3 DNA is TGTGCCAGCAGCGTAAGACAGGGGGCCCACTACGAGCAGTACTTC.

The chain is built from TRBV5-6 and TRBJ2-1; 10 bases are a match to TRBD2. CDR1 is SGHDT and CDR2 is YYEEEE in the germline V gene. The CDR3 extends over 15 amino acids. The ends lost 0 bases at V and 5 bases at J; junction bases unmatched: 2. CDR3 residues: CASSLALAGDNEQFF. CDR3 coding DNA: TGTGCCAGCAGCTTGGCCCTAGCGGGGGACAATGAGCAGTTCTTC.

V is TRBV15 and J is TRBJ1-1; tentative D call: TRBD1 (5 bases). The V end lost 8 bases, the J end lost 2 bases, and 12 bases lay between the germline ends. The V gene's germline CDR1 is LNHNV and CDR2 YYDKDF (reference sequence). This CDR3 spans 13 amino acids. CDR3 loop: CATAGASNTEAFF. CDR3 nucleotides: TGTGCCACCGCTGGGGCTTCAAACACTGAAGCTTTCTTT. Filled out from reference TRBV15 and TRBJ1-1, the complete variable domain reads DAMVIQNPRYQVTQFGKPVTLSCSQTLNHNVMYWYQQKSSQAPKLLFHYYDKDFNNEADTPDNFQSRRPNTSFCFLDIRSPGLGDTAMYLCATAGASNTEAFFGQGTRLTVV.

The chain uses TRBV19 and TRBJ2-7; 12 bases line up with TRBD1. V was clipped by 5 bases and J by 9 bases; unmatched bases: 14. CDR1 LNHDA and CDR2 SQIVND come from the germline V gene (reference sequence). The CDR3 loop spans 16 amino acids. This chain's CDR3 is CASSPGQGALVVAQYF. CDR3 bases: TGTGCCAGTAGTCCGGGACAGGGGGCTTTAGTGGTCGCGCAGTACTTC. The entire variable domain, with the rest obtained from reference TRBV19 and TRBJ2-7, is as follows: DGGITQSPKYLFRKEGQNVTLSCEQNLNHDAMYWYRQDPGQGLRLIYYSQIVNDFQKGDIAEGYSVSREKKESFPLTVTSAQKNPTAFYLCASSPGQGALVVAQYFGPGTRLTVT.

V and J are TRBV10-2 and TRBJ2-1, with 8 bases fitting TRBD2. Germline loops: CDR1 WSHSY, CDR2 SAAADI. The CDR3 has 16 residues. The V gene end was trimmed by 3 bases and the J gene end by 12 bases; junction bases not matched to a gene: 16. As DNA, the CDR3 is TGCGCCAGCAGTGAAGTGCTGCAGGGCGGGAGGCCCTGGCAGTTCTTC. This translates into CASSEVLQGGRPWQFF.

This rearrangement joins TRBV27 to TRBJ1-5; TRBD1 agrees at 11 bases. This CDR3 region has 16 residues. Germline assignment: CDR1 MNHEY and CDR2 SMNVEV (reference sequence). Trimming at V came to 5 bases and at J to 7 bases, leaving 10 bases not matched to a gene. CDR3 amino acids: CASSPGTGGMLQPQHF. In DNA, the CDR3 is TGTGCCAGCAGTCCCGGGACAGGGGGTATGCTACAGCCCCAGCATTTT.

The chain joins TRBV6-5 to TRBJ2-7, with D possibly matching TRBD2 (5 bases). The CDR3 length is 14 residues. V lost 6 bases and J lost 5, with 17 bases in between. Germline CDR1 MNHEY, CDR2 SVGAGI. For the CDR3, the DNA is TGTGCCAGCAGATTTGGACTGGGTAGGGACGAGCAGTACTTC. Its protein product is CASRFGLGRDEQYF.